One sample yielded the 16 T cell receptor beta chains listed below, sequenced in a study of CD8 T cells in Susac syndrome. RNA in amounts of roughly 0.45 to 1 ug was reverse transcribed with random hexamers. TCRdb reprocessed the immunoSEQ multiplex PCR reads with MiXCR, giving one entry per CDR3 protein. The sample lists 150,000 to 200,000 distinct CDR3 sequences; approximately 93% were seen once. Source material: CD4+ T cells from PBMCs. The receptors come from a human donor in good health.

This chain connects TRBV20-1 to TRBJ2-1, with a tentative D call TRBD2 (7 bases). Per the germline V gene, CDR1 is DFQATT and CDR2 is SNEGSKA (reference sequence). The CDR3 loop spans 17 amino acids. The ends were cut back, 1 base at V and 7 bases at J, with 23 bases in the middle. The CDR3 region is CSARVVGGWGQRNEQFF. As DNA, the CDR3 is TGCAGTGCTAGAGTGGTCGGGGGGTGGGGGCAACGGAATGAGCAGTTCTTC.

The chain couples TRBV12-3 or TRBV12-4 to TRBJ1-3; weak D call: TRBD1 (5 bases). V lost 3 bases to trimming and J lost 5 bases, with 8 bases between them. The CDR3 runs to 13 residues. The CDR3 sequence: CASSFGGRNTIYF. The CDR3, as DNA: TGTGCCAGCAGTTTTGGGGGAAGAAACACCATATATTTT.

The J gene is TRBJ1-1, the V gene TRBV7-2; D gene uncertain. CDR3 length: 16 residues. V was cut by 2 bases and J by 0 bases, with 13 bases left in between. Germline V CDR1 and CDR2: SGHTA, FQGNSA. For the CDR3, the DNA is TGTGCCAGCAGCTTATTCAGGATTCCAATGAACACTGAAGCTTTCTTT. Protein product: CASSLFRIPMNTEAFF.

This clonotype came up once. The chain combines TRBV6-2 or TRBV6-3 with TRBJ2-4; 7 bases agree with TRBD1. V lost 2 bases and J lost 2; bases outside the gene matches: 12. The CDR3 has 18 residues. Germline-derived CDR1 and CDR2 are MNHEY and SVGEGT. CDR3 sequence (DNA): TGTGCCAGCAGTTACGACCCCACTACAGGGGTGTCCAAAAACATTCAGTACTTC. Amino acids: CASSYDPTTGVSKNIQYF.

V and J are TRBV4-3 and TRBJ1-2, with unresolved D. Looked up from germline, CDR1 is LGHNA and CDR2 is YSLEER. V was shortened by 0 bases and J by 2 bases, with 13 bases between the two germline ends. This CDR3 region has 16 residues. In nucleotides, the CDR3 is TGCGCCAGCAGCCAAGAGGCCCAAGGGAAGAACTATGGCTACACCTTC. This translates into CASSQEAQGKNYGYTF.

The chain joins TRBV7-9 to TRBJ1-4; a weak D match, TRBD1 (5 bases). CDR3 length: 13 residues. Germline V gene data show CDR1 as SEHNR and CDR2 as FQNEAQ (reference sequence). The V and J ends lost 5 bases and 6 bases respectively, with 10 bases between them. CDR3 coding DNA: TGTGCCAGCAGCCCCGGGGCGTATGAAAAACTGTTTTTT. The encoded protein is CASSPGAYEKLFF. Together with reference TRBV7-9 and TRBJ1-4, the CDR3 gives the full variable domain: DTGVSQNPRHKITKRGQNVTFRCDPISEHNRLYWYRQTLGQGPEFLTYFQNEAQLEKSRLLSDRFSAERPKGSFSTLEIQRTEQGDSAMYLCASSPGAYEKLFFGSGTQLSVL.

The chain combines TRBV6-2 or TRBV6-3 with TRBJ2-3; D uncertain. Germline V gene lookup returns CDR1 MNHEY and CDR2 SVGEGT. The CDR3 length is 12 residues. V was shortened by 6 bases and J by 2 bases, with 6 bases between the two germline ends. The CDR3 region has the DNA TGTGCCAGCAGAGATCTCACAGATACGCAGTATTTT. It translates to CASRDLTDTQYF.

The CDR3 region is CATQDRGNQPQHF. CDR3 DNA: TGTGCCACCCAGGACAGGGGTAATCAGCCCCAGCATTTT. The genes are TRBV19 and TRBJ1-5; 9 positions agree with TRBD1. The CDR3 is 13 residues long. Germline CDR1 reads LNHDA; CDR2 reads SQIVND (reference sequence). The V gene end was trimmed by 10 bases and the J gene end by 4 bases; junction bases not matched to a gene: 5.

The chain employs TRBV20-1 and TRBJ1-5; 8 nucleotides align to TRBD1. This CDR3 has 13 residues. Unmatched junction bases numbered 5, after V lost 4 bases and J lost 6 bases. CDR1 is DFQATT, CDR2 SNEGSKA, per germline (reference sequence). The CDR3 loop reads CSAIVRGPQPQHF. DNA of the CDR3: TGCAGTGCTATAGTCAGGGGGCCTCAGCCCCAGCATTTT.

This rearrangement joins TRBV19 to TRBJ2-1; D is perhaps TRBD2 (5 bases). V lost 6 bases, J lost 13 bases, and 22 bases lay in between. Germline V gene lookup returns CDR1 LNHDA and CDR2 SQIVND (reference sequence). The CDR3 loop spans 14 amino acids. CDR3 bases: TGTGCCAGTAGAGCGGATCGGGGTACGGCTCTCCAGTTCTTC. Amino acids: CASRADRGTALQFF.

For the CDR3, the DNA is TGCGCCAGCAGCCAAGATCGGGAGTTCCCTTTATATTTT. As protein: CASSQDREFPLYF. The chain carries TRBV4-3 and TRBJ1-3; D not certain. CDR1 is LGHNA and CDR2 is YSLEER in the germline V gene. The CDR3 is made up of 13 amino acids. V lost 0 bases, J lost 14 bases, and 14 bases lay in between.

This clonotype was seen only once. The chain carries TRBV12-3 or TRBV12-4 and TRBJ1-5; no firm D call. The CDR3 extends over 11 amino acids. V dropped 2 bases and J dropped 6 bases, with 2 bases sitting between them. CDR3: CASSLSQPQHF. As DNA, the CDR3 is TGTGCCAGCAGTTTAAGTCAGCCCCAGCATTTT.

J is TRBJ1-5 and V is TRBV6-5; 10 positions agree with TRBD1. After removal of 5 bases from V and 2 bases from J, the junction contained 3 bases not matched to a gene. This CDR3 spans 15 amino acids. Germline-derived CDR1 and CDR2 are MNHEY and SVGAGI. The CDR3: CASSLDRGGNQPQHF. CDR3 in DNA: TGTGCCAGCAGTCTGGACAGGGGGGGCAATCAGCCCCAGCATTTT.

CDR3 in DNA: TGTGCCAGCAGTCTTCGGGCTCGGGACACTGAAGCTTTCTTT. Its protein product is CASSLRARDTEAFF. This chain connects TRBV6-1 to TRBJ1-1; D gene ambiguous. The CDR3 totals 14 residues. Trimming cost V 5 bases and J 3 bases, with 13 bases left between them. The V gene's germline CDR1 is MNHNS and CDR2 SASEGT.

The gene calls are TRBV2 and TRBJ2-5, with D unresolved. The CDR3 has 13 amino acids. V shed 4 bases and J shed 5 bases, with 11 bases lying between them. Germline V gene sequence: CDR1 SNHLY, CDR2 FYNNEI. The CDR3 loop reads CASSGRAQETQYF. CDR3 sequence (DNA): TGTGCCAGCAGTGGTAGGGCCCAGGAGACCCAGTACTTC.

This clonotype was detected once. CDR3 sequence: CASSLLRDSNSPLHF. The CDR3, as DNA: TGTGCCAGCAGTCTTCTCAGGGACAGTAATTCACCCCTCCACTTT. The V and J genes are TRBV7-3 and TRBJ1-6, with TRBD1 matching over 7 bases. Per germline, CDR1 SGHTA and CDR2 FQGTGA. The CDR3 has 15 amino acids. V shed 6 bases and J 6 bases; nucleotides not matched to a gene: 8.